The clone carrying this TCR beta chain has only a few counts. No antigen is known for it. These data originate in a study of T cells in Graves' hyperthyroidism and ophthalmopathy. General study results and limits: Ophthalmopathy prediction by the model preceded onset by a median roughly 6 months.

Researchers amplified the TCR beta CDR3 regions from RNA transcripts. The HTBI primer set drove a first-round RT-PCR of the TCR CDR3. TCRdb re-analysed the multiplex PCR reads in MiXCR, keeping a single row per CDR3 protein. In the table there are around 530,000 distinct CDR3 sequences, over 15% of which are singletons. Together with thyroid ultrasound, orbital computed tomography, serum thyroxine and TRAb, clinical symptoms were used for diagnoses. Trimming took 0 bases from V and 0 from J, leaving 10 bases between them. Germline V gene sequence: CDR1 SGDLS, CDR2 YYNGEE. The CDR3 loop spans 16 amino acids.

The TCR comes from a woman aged 18-35 years with Graves' ophthalmopathy. Sequencing used blood. The gene calls are TRBV9 and TRBJ2-1; D gene uncertain. The CDR3 nucleotides read TGTGCCAGCAGCGTAGGTATCGGAAGCTCCTACAATGAGCAGTTCTTC. Protein: CASSVGIGSSYNEQFF.